The sequence of this T cell receptor (beta chain) was determined in a study of identical twins (TCRdb year 2016). Background for the entire study: To test whether fetal clonotypes persist, this study deep-sequenced TCR alpha and beta repertoires from monozygotic twins, from unrelated adults of various ages, and from cord blood. To rule out contamination, replicate twin experiments were performed at different times with different library preparation protocols. What the authors observed across the whole study: Fewer insertions were carried by abundant cord blood beta clonotypes; a weaker similar trend was observed in young adult naive repertoires, while no such trend was observed in memory repertoires. Invariant T cells such as MAIT and iNKT could partly confound zero-insertion analyses, though diverse VJ usage argued against this for most clonotypes. A weaker excess of twin sharing was found in beta out-of-frame sequences because the signal-to-noise ratio was lowered by fewer shared sequences. Recombination models systematically underestimated out-of-frame TCR alpha sharing in monozygotic twins but agreed with sharing between unrelated individuals. Conclusions relied on cross-sectional statistical analysis, since the same donors could not be followed over many years. Compared with coincidental sharing between unrelated individuals, out-of-frame TCR alpha sequences shared between twins showed an excess of sequences with low generation probability.

Every donor in the study was a healthy Caucasian. This clonotype was observed many times. It lacks a known antigen. The record has no base qualities; no much larger clone is one base away. Preparation of the library involved 5' RACE. Instrument used: Illumina HiSeq 2000. A universal primer binding site was added through template switching, and the final cDNA carried a unique molecular identifier so that TCR cDNA molecules could be counted accurately. Specific primers in the conserved constant-segment region were used to synthesize first-strand cDNA for TCR alpha and beta chains. To control for contamination, every cDNA library carried two barcodes: a SMART-Mk sample barcode plus Illumina barcodes. TruSeq adapter sequences along with Illumina sample barcodes were introduced in two successive PCR steps. Sequencing of the TCR alpha and beta cDNA libraries was done on the Illumina HiSeq platform using custom primers. The source study handled its data this way. Raw reads were processed with MiGEC to extract unique molecular identifiers, and MiXCR was used to determine CDR3 positions. For each individual, recombination models were inferred using an EM algorithm with the repgenHMM and IGoR tools. Shared clonotypes were analyzed with the tcR package in R, and sharing was normalized by the product of cloneset sizes. Out-of-frame nonproductive sequences were analyzed to study raw recombination free of thymic and clonal selection effects. Using fastp trimming at Q25 and MiXCR clonotype assembly, TCRdb reanalyzed the public sequencing data and kept in-frame beta chains. Every distinct CDR3 protein forms one entry, paired with its most common genes and DNA. These V and J calls rely on TCRdb rather than the paper's analysis. This sample lists around 1.7 million distinct CDR3 sequences; more than 30% were detected once. The ten most abundant clones make up approximately 0.25% of the sample.

The source is a newborn girl in good health. Sequencing used cord blood.

The sequenced DNA: TGTGCCAGCAGTTCTAGACAGGCAACTAATGAAAAACTGTTTTTT. It codes for CASSSRQATNEKLFF. The rearranged segments are TRBV27 and TRBJ1-4; the D gene is possibly TRBD1, with 6 bases matching. V is reduced by 4 bases and J by 0 bases, leaving a spacing of 9 bases between them. The CDR3 sequence holds 15 residues, the cysteine and phenylalanine included. Only the CDR3 DNA is retained, 45 bases long and in frame from the first base. The germline V gene (reference sequence) supplies CDR1 MNHEY and CDR2 SMNVEV. With the rest looked up from the reference TRBV27 and TRBJ1-4 genes rather than sequenced, the full variable domain is EAQVTQNPRYLITVTGKKLTVTCSQNMNHEYMSWYRQDPGLGLRQIYYSMNVEVTDKGDVPEGYKVSRKEKRNFPLILESPSPNQTSLYFCASSSRQATNEKLFFGSGTQLSVL.